The 8 T cell receptor beta chains reported below all come from one sample, sequenced in a study of graft-versus-host responses after intestinal transplantation. Assay used: immunoSEQ multiplex PCR; TCRdb lists only in-frame clones, some missing. The table shows 75,000 to 100,000 clones, with about 93% occurring only once. The sample here was PBMCs, taken roughly 68 weeks after intestinal transplant. Receptors were obtained from a human patient who received an intestinal transplant, so some T cells may come from the graft donor.

V is TRBV19 and J is TRBJ1-5, with 7 positions matching TRBD1. V shed 6 bases and J 3 bases; nucleotides not matched to a gene: 8. CDR3 size: 15 residues. Germline assignment: CDR1 LNHDA and CDR2 SQIVND (reference sequence). DNA for the CDR3: TGTGCCAGTAGGGGCCGTACAGGGGACAATCAGCCCCAGCATTTT. Its protein product is CASRGRTGDNQPQHF.

The chain joins TRBV6-1 to TRBJ2-4; D possibly matches TRBD1 or TRBD2 (6 bases each). CDR3 length equals 15 residues. Per the germline V gene, CDR1 is MNHNS and CDR2 is SASEGT. V lost 5 bases, J lost 8 bases, and 19 bases lay in between. The CDR3 spells CASSFSAGHGDIQYF. The CDR3 DNA reads as TGTGCCAGCAGTTTCAGTGCGGGACATGGGGACATTCAGTACTTC.

The chain combines TRBV2 with TRBJ1-2; a possible D gene is TRBD1 (6 bases). The CDR3 is made up of 11 amino acids. V was clipped by 11 bases and J by 8 bases, with 15 bases between them. The germline gives CDR1 SNHLY, CDR2 FYNNEI. CDR3 amino acids: CAAVGGAGYTF. The CDR3 DNA reads TGTGCCGCGGTGGGGGGCGCGGGCTACACCTTC. Looking up the rest from reference TRBV2 and TRBJ1-2 gives the full variable domain: EPEVTQTPSHQVTQMGQEVILRCVPISNHLYFYWYRQILGQKVEFLVSFYNNEISEKSEIFDDQFSVERPDGSNFTLKIRSTKLEDSAMYFCAAVGGAGYTFGSGTRLTVV.

J is TRBJ1-2 and V is TRBV28; the match to TRBD1 covers 8 bases. The CDR3 covers 12 residues. The V gene end was trimmed by 5 bases and the J gene end by 8 bases; junction bases not matched to a gene: 4. CDR1 and CDR2 (germline): MDHEN, SYDVKM. CDR3 residues: CASSDRGRGYTF. The CDR3 DNA follows: TGTGCCAGCAGTGACAGGGGCCGGGGCTACACCTTC.

The gene calls are TRBV6-1 and TRBJ2-7; possibly TRBD1 or TRBD2 for D (6 bases each). V was clipped by 2 bases and J by 4 bases, with 18 bases between them. Per the germline V gene, CDR1 is MNHNS and CDR2 is SASEGT. The length of the CDR3 is 16 residues. CDR3 sequence: CASSERGDTSLYEQYF. The CDR3 coding sequence is TGTGCCAGCAGTGAAAGGGGGGACACCTCCCTATACGAGCAGTACTTC.

V and J are TRBV29-1 and TRBJ1-2, with D perhaps TRBD1 (5 bases). V was trimmed by 7 bases and J by 4 bases, leaving 16 bases between them. CDR1 is SQVTM, CDR2 ANQGSEA, per germline. The length of the CDR3 is 13 residues. CDR3 amino acids: CSARQGSTYGYTF. The CDR3, as DNA: TGCAGCGCCAGGCAGGGATCCACCTATGGCTACACCTTC.

The chain uses TRBV5-6 and TRBJ1-6, with a weak D call TRBD1 (6 bases). The CDR3 spans 16 residues. V was clipped by 5 bases and J by 8 bases, with 20 bases between them. Germline CDR1 reads SGHDT; CDR2 reads YYEEEE. CDR3 coding DNA: TGTGCCAGCAGTAACACTATAGGGGGGCTAGATTCACCCCTCCACTTT. Its translation: CASSNTIGGLDSPLHF.

The CDR3 sequence is CASSLYTGTGATGYGYTF. CDR3 bases: TGTGCCAGCAGCTTATACACCGGGACAGGGGCGACGGGCTATGGCTACACCTTC. V and J are TRBV7-6 and TRBJ1-2; 10 nucleotides line up with TRBD1. Germline V gene lookup returns CDR1 SGHVS and CDR2 FNYEAQ. The trim removed 2 bases at V and 4 bases at J, leaving 13 bases unmatched. The CDR3 totals 18 residues.